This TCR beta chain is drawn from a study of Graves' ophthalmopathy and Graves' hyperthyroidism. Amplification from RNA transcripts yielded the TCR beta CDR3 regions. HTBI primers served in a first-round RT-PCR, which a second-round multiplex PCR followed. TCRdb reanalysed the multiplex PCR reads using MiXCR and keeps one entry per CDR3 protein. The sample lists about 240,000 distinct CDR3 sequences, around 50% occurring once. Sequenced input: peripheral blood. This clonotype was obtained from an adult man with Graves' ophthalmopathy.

CDR3 residues: CASSPRQVTGELFF. As DNA, the CDR3 is TGTGCCAGCTCACCACGACAGGTCACCGGGGAGCTGTTTTTT. The chain carries TRBV18 and TRBJ2-2; weak D call: TRBD1 (6 bases). Germline V gives CDR1 KGHSH, CDR2 LQKENI. The CDR3 totals 14 residues. Trimming removed 1 base at V and 4 bases at J, with 7 bases between. Full variable domain (remainder filled in from reference TRBV18 and TRBJ2-2): NAGVMQNPRHLVRRRGQEARLRCSPMKGHSHVYWYRQLPEEGLKFMVYLQKENIIDESGMPKERFSAEFPKEGPSILRIQQVVRGDSAAYFCASSPRQVTGELFFGEGSRLTVL.